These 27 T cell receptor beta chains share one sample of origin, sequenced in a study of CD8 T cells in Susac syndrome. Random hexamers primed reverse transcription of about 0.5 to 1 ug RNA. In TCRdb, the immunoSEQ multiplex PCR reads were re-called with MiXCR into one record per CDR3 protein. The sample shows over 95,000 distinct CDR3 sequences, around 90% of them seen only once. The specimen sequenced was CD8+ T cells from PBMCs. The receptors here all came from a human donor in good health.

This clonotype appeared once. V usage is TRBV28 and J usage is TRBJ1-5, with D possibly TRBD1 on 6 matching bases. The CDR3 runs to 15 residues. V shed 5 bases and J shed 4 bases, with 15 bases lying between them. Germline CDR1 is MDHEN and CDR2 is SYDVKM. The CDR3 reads CASSPPRQGNQPQHF. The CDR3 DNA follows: TGTGCCAGCAGTCCGCCGAGGCAGGGGAATCAGCCCCAGCATTTT. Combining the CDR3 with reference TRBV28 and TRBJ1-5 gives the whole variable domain DVKVTQSSRYLVKRTGEKVFLECVQDMDHENMFWYRQDPGLGLRLIYFSYDVKMKEKGDIPEGYSVSREKKERFSLILESASTNQTSMYLCASSPPRQGNQPQHFGDGTRLSIL.

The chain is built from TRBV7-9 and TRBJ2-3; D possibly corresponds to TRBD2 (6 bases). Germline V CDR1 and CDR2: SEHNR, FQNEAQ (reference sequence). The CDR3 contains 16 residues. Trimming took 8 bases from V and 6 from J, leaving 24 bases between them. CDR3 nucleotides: TGTGCCAGCCCCAATCCGGGACTGATTACGTCGGATACGCAGTATTTT. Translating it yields CASPNPGLITSDTQYF.

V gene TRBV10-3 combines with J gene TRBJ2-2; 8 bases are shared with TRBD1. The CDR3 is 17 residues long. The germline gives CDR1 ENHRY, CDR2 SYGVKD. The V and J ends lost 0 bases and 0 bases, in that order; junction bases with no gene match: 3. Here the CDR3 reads CAISESVDRANTGELFF. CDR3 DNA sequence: TGTGCCATCAGTGAGTCTGTGGACAGGGCGAACACCGGGGAGCTGTTTTTT.

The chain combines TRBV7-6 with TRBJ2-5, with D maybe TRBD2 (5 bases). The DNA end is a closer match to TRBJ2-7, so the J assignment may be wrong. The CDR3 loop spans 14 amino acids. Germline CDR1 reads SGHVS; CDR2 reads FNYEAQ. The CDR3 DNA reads TGTGCCAGCAGCTTCAGCGGTGGGAGTGGCGAGCAGTACTTC. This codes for CASSFSGGSGEQYF.

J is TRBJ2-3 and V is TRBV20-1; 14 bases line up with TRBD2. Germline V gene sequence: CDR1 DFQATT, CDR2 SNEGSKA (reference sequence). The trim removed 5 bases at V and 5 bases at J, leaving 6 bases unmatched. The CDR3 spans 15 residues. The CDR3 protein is CSAPGLAGELDTQYF. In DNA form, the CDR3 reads TGCAGTGCTCCGGGACTAGCGGGGGAGTTAGATACGCAGTATTTT.

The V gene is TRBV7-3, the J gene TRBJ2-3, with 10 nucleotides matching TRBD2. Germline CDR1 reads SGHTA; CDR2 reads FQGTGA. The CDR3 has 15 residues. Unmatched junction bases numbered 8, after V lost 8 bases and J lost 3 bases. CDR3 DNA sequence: TGTGCCAGCGGAGCGGGGGGGGATGGGACAGATACGCAGTATTTT. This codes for CASGAGGDGTDTQYF.

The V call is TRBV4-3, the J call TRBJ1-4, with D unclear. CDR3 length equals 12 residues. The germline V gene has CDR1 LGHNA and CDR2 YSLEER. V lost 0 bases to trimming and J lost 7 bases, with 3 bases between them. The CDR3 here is CASSQEGEKLFF. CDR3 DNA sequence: TGCGCCAGCAGCCAAGAGGGTGAAAAACTGTTTTTT.

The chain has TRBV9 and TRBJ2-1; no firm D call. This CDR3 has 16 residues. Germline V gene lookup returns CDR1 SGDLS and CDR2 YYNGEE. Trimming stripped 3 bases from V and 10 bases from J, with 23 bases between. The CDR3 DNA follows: TGTGCCAGCAGCGATAGTCGACTCAGCAGCGCCGTAGAGCAGTTCTTC. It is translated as CASSDSRLSSAVEQFF.

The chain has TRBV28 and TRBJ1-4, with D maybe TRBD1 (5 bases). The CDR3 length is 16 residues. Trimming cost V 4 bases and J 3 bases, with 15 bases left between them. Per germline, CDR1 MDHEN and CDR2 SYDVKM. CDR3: CASSSPSGGSNEKLFF. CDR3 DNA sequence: TGTGCCAGCAGTTCTCCTTCGGGGGGATCTAATGAAAAACTGTTTTTT.

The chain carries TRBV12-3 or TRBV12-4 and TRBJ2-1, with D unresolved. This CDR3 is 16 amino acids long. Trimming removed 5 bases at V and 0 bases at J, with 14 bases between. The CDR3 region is CASSPRTVSSYNEQFF. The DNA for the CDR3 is TGTGCCAGCAGTCCCCGGACCGTCAGCTCCTACAATGAGCAGTTCTTC.

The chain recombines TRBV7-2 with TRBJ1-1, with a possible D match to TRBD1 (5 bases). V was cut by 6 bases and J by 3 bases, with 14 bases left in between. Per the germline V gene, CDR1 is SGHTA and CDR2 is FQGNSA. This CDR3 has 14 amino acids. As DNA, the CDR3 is TGTGCCAGCAGTCTTAATCGGGGCCACACTGAAGCTTTCTTT. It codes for CASSLNRGHTEAFF. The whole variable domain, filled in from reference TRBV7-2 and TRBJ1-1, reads GAGVSQSPSNKVTEKGKDVELRCDPISGHTALYWYRQSLGQGLEFLIYFQGNSAPDKSGLPSDRFSAERTGGSVSTLTIQRTQQEDSAVYLCASSLNRGHTEAFFGQGTRLTVV.

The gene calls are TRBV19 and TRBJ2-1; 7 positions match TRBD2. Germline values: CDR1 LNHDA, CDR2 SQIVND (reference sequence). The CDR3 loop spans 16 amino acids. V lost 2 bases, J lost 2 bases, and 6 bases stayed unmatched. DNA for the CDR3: TGTGCCAGTAGTATACGCGGTACTAGCGCCTACAATGAGCAGTTCTTC. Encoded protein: CASSIRGTSAYNEQFF.

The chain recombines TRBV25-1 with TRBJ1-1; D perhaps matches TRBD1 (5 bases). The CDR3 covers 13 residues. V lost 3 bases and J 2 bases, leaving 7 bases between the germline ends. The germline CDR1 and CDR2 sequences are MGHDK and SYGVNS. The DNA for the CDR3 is TGTGCCAGCAGTGAGGGGGGAAACACTGAAGCTTTCTTT. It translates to CASSEGGNTEAFF.

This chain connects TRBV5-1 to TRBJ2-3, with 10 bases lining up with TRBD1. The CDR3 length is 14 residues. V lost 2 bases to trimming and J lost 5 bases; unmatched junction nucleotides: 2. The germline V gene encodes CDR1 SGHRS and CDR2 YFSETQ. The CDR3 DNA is TGCGCCAGCAGCTTCGGACAGGGGGGAGATACGCAGTATTTT. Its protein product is CASSFGQGGDTQYF.

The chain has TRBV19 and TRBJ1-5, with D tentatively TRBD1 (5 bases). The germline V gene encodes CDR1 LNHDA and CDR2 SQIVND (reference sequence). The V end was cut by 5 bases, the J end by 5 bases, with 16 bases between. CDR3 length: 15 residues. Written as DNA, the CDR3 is TGTGCCAGTAGTTTCTTAGACAGAAAACATCAGCCCCAGCATTTT. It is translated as CASSFLDRKHQPQHF.

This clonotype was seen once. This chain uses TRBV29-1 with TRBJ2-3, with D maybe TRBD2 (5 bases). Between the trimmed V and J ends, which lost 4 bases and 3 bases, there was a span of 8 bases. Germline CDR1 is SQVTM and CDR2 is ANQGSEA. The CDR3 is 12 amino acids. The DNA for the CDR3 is TGCAGCGTTGTCCCGGGAACAGATACGCAGTATTTT. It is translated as CSVVPGTDTQYF.

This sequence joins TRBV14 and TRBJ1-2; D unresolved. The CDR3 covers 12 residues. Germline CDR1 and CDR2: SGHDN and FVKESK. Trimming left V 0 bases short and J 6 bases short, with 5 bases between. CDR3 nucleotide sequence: TGTGCCAGCAGCCAAGATCGTAATGGCTACACCTTC. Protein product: CASSQDRNGYTF.

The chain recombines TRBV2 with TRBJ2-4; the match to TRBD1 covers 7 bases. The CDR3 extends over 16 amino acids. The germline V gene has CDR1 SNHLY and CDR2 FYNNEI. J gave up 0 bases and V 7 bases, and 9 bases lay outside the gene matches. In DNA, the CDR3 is TGTGCCAGCAAGAGGGACAGTAATTTAGCCAAAAACATTCAGTACTTC. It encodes CASKRDSNLAKNIQYF.

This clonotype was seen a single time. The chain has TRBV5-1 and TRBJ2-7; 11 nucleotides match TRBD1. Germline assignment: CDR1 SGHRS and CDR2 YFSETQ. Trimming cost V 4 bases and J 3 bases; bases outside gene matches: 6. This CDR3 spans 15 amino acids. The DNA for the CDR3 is TGCGCCAGCAGCCCTCGGACAGGGGGCGACTACGAGCAGTACTTC. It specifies CASSPRTGGDYEQYF.

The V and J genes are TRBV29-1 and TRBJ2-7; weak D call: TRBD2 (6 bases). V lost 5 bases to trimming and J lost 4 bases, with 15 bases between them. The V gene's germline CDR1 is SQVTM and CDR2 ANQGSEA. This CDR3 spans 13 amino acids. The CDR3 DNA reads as TGCAGCGTTTTATTGGAGGGGCGGTACGAGCAGTACTTC. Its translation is CSVLLEGRYEQYF.

The CDR3: CASSGGRPSSYEQYF. CDR3 nucleotides: TGTGCCAGCAGCGGAGGACGCCCGAGCTCCTACGAGCAGTACTTC. This chain joins TRBV13 and TRBJ2-7; D is perhaps TRBD2 (5 bases). This CDR3 comprises 15 residues. Germline CDR1 is PRHDT and CDR2 is FYEKMQ (reference sequence). The V and J ends lost 5 bases and 0 bases respectively, with 14 bases between them.

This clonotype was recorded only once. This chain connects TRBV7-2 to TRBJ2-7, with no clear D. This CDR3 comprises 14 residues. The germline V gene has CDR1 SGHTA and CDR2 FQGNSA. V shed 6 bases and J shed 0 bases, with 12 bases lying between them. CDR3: CASRRTDNSYEQYF. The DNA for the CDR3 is TGTGCCAGCAGGAGGACCGATAACTCCTACGAGCAGTACTTC.

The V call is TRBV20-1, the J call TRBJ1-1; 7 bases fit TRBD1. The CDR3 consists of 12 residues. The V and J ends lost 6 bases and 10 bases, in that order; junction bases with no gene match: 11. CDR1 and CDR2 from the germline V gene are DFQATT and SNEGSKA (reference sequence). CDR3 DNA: TGCAGTGCAATTGGACAGGCGGATGCAGCTTTCTTT. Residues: CSAIGQADAAFF.

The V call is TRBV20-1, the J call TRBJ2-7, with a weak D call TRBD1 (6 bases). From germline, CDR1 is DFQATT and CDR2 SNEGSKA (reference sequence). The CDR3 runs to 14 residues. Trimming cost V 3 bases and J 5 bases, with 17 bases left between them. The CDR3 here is CSARETGPRDEQYF. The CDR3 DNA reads TGCAGTGCTAGGGAGACAGGCCCGCGGGACGAGCAGTACTTC.

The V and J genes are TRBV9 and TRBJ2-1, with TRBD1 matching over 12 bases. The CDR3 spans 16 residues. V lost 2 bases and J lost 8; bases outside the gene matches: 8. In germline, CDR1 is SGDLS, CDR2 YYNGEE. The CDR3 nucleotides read TGTGCCAGCAGCGTGACTCCGGGACAGGGGGCTCATGAGCAGTTCTTC. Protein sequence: CASSVTPGQGAHEQFF.

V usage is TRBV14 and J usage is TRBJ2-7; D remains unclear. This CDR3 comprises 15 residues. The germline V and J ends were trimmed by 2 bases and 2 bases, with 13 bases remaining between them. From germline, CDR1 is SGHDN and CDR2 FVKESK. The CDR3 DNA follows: TGTGCCAGCAGCCAATTTAGAGGCCCACCCTACGAGCAGTACTTC. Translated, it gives CASSQFRGPPYEQYF.

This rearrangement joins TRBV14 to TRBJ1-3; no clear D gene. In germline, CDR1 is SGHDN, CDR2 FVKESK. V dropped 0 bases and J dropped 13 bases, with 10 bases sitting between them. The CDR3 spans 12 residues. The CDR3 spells CASSQDRIGIYF. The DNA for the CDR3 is TGTGCCAGCAGCCAAGACAGGATCGGTATATATTTT.